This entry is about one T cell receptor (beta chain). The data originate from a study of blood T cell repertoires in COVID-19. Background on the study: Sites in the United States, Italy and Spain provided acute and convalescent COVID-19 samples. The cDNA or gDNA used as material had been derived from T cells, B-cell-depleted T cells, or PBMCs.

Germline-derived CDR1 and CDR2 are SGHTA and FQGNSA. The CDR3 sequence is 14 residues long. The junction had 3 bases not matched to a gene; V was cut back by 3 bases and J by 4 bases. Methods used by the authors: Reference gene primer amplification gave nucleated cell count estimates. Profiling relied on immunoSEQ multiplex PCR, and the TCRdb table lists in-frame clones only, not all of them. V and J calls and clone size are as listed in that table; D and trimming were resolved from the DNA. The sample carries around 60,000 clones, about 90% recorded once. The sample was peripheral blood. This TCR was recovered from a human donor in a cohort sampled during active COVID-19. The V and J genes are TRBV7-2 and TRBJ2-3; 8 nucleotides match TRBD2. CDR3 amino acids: CASSLGTRADTQYF. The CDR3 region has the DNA TGTGCCAGCAGCTTGGGGACTAGGGCAGATACGCAGTATTTT.